This paragraph covers one T cell receptor (beta chain) sequence. Seattle enrolled patients during active infection and tracked them longitudinally. The entry originates in a study of blood T cell repertoires in COVID-19. On the study more broadly: Samples taken during acute and convalescent COVID-19 were collected in the United States, Italy and Spain.

Germline V CDR1 and CDR2: SGHTA, FQGNSA. Trimming cost V 4 bases and J 9 bases; bases outside gene matches: 15. The CDR3 consists of 17 residues. Per the original methods: The authors estimated nucleated cell counts from reference gene primer amplification. The assay was immunoSEQ multiplex PCR, and TCRdb's table has in-frame clones only and misses some. V and J calls and clone size come straight from that table; D and trimming were deduced from the DNA. The table lists 180,000 or so clones, 81% of them singletons. This receptor was identified in a woman aged 80 or over with COVID-19, enrolled during active disease. Sequencing input: peripheral blood. The chain combines TRBV7-2 with TRBJ2-1; TRBD2 aligns across 10 bases. The CDR3 spells CASSWAGKRGGQGEQFF. In DNA, the CDR3 is TGTGCCAGCAGCTGGGCGGGGAAGCGGGGGGGCCAGGGTGAGCAGTTCTTC. The whole variable domain, filled in from reference TRBV7-2 and TRBJ2-1, reads GAGVSQSPSNKVTEKGKDVELRCDPISGHTALYWYRQSLGQGLEFLIYFQGNSAPDKSGLPSDRFSAERTGGSVSTLTIQRTQQEDSAVYLCASSWAGKRGGQGEQFFGPGTRLTVL.